The clone carrying this TCR beta chain showed up just a few times. The data derive from a study of T-cell reconstitution after alpha-beta-depleted transplantation in children. The CDR3 has 14 residues. The TCRbeta library was prepared with unique molecular identifiers. MiXCR was run by TCRdb on the PCR reads, yielding one entry per CDR3 protein. The profile shows around 370,000 distinct CDR3 sequences, 9% to 12% of them singletons. The chain employs TRBV21-1 and TRBJ2-5; the table names TRBD1, a call not compared with the DNA. TRBV21-1 is reported as a pseudogene. The sample consisted of PBMCs from the stem cell graft donor, taken from the stem cell graft. The clonotype was recovered from a human donor who donated a stem cell graft to a child with acute lymphoblastic leukemia. In nucleotides, the CDR3 is TGTGCCAGCAGCAAATGGGGCGAGGAGGAGACCCAGTACTTC. Translating it yields CASSKWGEEETQYF.